These 6 T cell receptor beta chains were all obtained from the same sample, sequenced in a study of spatial heterogeneity in lung cancer. As to time point: blood at routine non-recurrence follow-up after resection. Via MiXCR, TCRdb re-called the 5' RACE reads, giving one row per CDR3 protein. Of over 95,000 distinct CDR3 sequences in the sample, more than 10% were seen once. This specimen consisted of PBMCs, obtained at follow-up. These receptors all come from a female donor with early-stage non-small cell lung cancer.

This clonotype was observed a few times. The DNA for the CDR3 is TGTGCCAGCAGCCCCGGACTAGCGGGAGTCCAGCTGTTTTTT. It translates to CASSPGLAGVQLFF. This chain uses TRBV5-8 with TRBJ2-2; 13 bases agree with TRBD2. This CDR3 is built from 14 residues. The trim removed 4 bases at V and 12 bases at J, leaving 6 bases unmatched. CDR1 and CDR2 (germline): SGHTS, YDEGEE.

Only a few counts were recorded for this clonotype. J is TRBJ2-1 and V is TRBV5-5; 7 bases map to TRBD1. With V trimmed by 4 bases and J by 3 bases, 7 bases remained unmatched. CDR3 length: 15 residues. The germline V gene has CDR1 SGHKS and CDR2 YYEKEE (reference sequence). The CDR3 is CASSPDRYSYNEQFF. The CDR3 nucleotides read TGTGCCAGCAGCCCGGACAGGTACAGCTACAATGAGCAGTTCTTC. The full variable domain, rest sourced from reference TRBV5-5 and TRBJ2-1, is DAGVTQSPTHLIKTRGQQVTLRCSPISGHKSVSWYQQVLGQGPQFIFQYYEKEERGRGNFPDRFSARQFPNYSSELNVNALLLGDSALYLCASSPDRYSYNEQFFGPGTRLTVL.

This clonotype was counted ten times or more. CDR3 protein: CASSLGLAGSTDTQYF. The CDR3 DNA reads TGCGCCAGCAGCTTGGGACTAGCGGGGTCCACAGATACGCAGTATTTT. The chain recombines TRBV5-1 with TRBJ2-3; TRBD2 agrees at 11 bases. V shed 0 bases, J shed 2 bases, and the junction held 2 bases outside the gene matches. This CDR3 comprises 16 residues. From germline, CDR1 is SGHRS and CDR2 YFSETQ. Filled out from reference TRBV5-1 and TRBJ2-3, the complete variable domain reads KAGVTQTPRYLIKTRGQQVTLSCSPISGHRSVSWYQQTPGQGLQFLFEYFSETQRNKGNFPGRFSGRQFSNSRSEMNVSTLELGDSALYLCASSLGLAGSTDTQYFGPGTRLTVL.

This clonotype was seen a handful of times. This chain links TRBV9 with TRBJ2-5; D is undetermined. V gave up 0 bases and J gave up 5 bases, with 14 bases separating them. This CDR3 spans 15 amino acids. Germline values: CDR1 SGDLS, CDR2 YYNGEE. CDR3 residues: CASSVGTTGRETQYF. CDR3 in DNA: TGTGCCAGCAGCGTAGGGACCACCGGAAGGGAGACCCAGTACTTC.

This clonotype appeared many times. The chain has TRBV6-5 and TRBJ2-1; TRBD1 aligns across 10 bases. This CDR3 is 15 amino acids long. CDR1 MNHEY and CDR2 SVGAGI come from the germline V gene. With V trimmed by 8 bases and J by 9 bases, 13 bases remained unmatched. CDR3 residues: CASGTGESRKGEQFF. For the CDR3, the DNA is TGTGCCAGCGGGACAGGGGAATCCCGGAAGGGTGAGCAGTTCTTC.

This clonotype was detected many times. The chain employs TRBV6-5 and TRBJ2-3; D perhaps matches TRBD2 (5 bases). CDR1 and CDR2 from the germline V gene are MNHEY and SVGAGI. The CDR3 has 15 residues. Trimming took off 6 bases at V and 0 bases at J, with 13 bases between the two ends. CDR3 nucleotide sequence: TGTGCCAGCAGGGCTAGCCCTTTAAGCACAGATACGCAGTATTTT. It encodes CASRASPLSTDTQYF.